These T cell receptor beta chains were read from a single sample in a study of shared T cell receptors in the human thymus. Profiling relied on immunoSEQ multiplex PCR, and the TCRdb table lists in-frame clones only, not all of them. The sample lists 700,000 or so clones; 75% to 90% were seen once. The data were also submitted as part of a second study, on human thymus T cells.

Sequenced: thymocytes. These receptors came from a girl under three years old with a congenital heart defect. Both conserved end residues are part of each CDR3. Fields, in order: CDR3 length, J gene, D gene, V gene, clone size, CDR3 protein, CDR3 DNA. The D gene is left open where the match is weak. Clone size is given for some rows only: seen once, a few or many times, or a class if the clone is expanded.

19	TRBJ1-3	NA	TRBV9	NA	CASSAYMGFPGHSGNTIYF	TGTGCCAGCAGCGCCTATATGGGATTCCCAGGACACTCTGGAAACACCATATATTTT
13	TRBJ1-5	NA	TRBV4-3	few	CASSQPGDQPQHF	TGCGCCAGCAGCCAGCCAGGGGATCAGCCCCAGCATTTT
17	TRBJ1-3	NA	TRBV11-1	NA	CASSLGSAGPSGNTIYF	TGTGCCAGCAGCTTAGGTTCGGCAGGCCCCTCTGGAAACACCATATATTTT
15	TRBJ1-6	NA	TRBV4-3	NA	CASSQVGRKSSPLHF	TGCGCCAGCAGCCAAGTGGGCAGGAAGTCTTCACCCCTCCACTTT
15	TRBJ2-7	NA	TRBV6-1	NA	CASVSYGTQSYEQYF	TGTGCCAGCGTCTCTTATGGGACACAATCCTACGAGCAGTACTTC
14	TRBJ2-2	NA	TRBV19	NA	CASSIGQGIGELFF	TGTGCCAGTAGTATAGGTCAGGGTATAGGGGAGCTGTTTTTT
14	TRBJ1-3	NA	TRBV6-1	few	CASSEWGGGNTIYF	TGTGCCAGCAGTGAATGGGGGGGTGGAAACACCATATATTTT
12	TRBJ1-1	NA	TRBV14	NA	CASREEPYEAFF	TGTGCCAGCAGAGAGGAGCCTTATGAAGCTTTCTTT
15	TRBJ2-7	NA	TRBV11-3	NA	CASSSVRGGRYEQYF	TGTGCCAGCAGCTCAGTTCGGGGAGGCCGGTACGAGCAGTACTTC
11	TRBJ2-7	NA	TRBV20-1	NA	CSASRDYEQYF	TGCAGTGCTAGTAGAGACTACGAGCAGTACTTC
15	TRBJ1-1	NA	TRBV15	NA	CATSRRSGHLPEAFF	TGTGCCACCAGCAGAAGATCGGGACACCTTCCCGAAGCTTTCTTT
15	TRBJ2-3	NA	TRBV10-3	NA	CAIRGRGKIADTQYF	TGTGCCATCAGGGGTCGGGGGAAGATCGCAGATACGCAGTATTTT
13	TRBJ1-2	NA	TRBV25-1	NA	CASRDSPNYGYTF	TGTGCCAGCAGGGACAGTCCTAACTATGGCTACACCTTC
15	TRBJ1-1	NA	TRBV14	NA	CASSQGLKGDTEAFF	TGTGCCAGCAGCCAAGGTCTGAAAGGGGACACTGAAGCTTTCTTT
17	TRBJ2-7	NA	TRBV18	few	CASSPPFAGSHSYEQYF	TGTGCCAGCTCACCACCCTTCGCAGGGTCCCACTCCTACGAGCAGTACTTC
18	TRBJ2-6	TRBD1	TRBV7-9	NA	CASRQPGQVVRRANVLTF	TGTGCCAGCAGGCAGCCGGGACAGGTTGTTCGGAGGGCCAACGTCCTGACTTTC
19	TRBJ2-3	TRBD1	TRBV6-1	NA	CASSEDLDYGQDFTDTQYF	TGTGCCAGCAGTGAAGATCTAGACTACGGACAGGATTTCACAGATACGCAGTATTTT
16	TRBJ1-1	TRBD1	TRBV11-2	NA	CASEPSKGQGYTEAFF	TGTGCCAGCGAACCCAGCAAAGGACAGGGCTACACTGAAGCTTTCTTT
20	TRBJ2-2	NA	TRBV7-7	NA	CASRLNREVQVERDTGELFF	TGTGCCAGCAGGTTAAACAGAGAAGTGCAGGTTGAGAGAGACACCGGGGAGCTGTTTTTT
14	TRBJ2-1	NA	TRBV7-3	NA	CASSLLGRMGEQFF	TGTGCCAGCAGCTTATTGGGCAGGATGGGTGAGCAGTTCTTC
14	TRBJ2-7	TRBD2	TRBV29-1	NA	CSATLAGAPYEQYF	TGCAGCGCCACCCTAGCGGGTGCGCCCTACGAGCAGTACTTC
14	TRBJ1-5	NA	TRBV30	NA	CAWSTDRDNQPQHF	TGTGCCTGGAGTACAGACAGAGACAATCAGCCCCAGCATTTT
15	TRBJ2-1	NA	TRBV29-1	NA	CGVEDLAAGRNEQFF	TGCGGCGTTGAAGATTTAGCGGCGGGAAGGAATGAGCAGTTCTTC
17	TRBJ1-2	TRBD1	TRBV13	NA	CASNPITQRQGKYGYTF	TGTGCCAGCAATCCAATAACCCAGAGACAGGGGAAGTATGGCTACACCTTC
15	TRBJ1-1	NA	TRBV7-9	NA	CASSLAVQGNTEAFF	TGTGCCAGCAGCTTAGCGGTTCAGGGAAACACTGAAGCTTTCTTT
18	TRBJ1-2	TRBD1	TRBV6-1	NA	CASSASGTGGAGGYGYTF	TGTGCCAGCAGTGCCTCCGGGACAGGGGGCGCTGGGGGCTATGGCTACACCTTC
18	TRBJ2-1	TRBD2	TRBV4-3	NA	CASSQARLAGGLRNEQFF	TGCGCCAGCAGCCAAGCCCGACTAGCGGGGGGGCTCCGCAATGAGCAGTTCTTC
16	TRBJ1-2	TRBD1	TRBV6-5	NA	CASSSKRDSLNYGYTF	TGTGCCAGCAGTTCCAAACGGGACAGTCTTAACTATGGCTACACCTTC
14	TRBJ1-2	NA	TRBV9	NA	CASSVGPGGKGYTF	TGTGCCAGCAGCGTAGGCCCCGGAGGTAAAGGCTACACCTTC
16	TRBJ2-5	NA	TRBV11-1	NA	CASSDRLNAMPGTQYF	TGTGCCAGCAGCGACAGACTCAACGCGATGCCAGGGACCCAGTACTTC
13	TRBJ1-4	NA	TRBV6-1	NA	CAIAQGEGEKLFF	TGTGCCATCGCACAGGGAGAGGGTGAAAAACTGTTTTTT
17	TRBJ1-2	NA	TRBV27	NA	CASSPRTAPNVNYGYTF	TGTGCCAGCAGTCCGCGGACAGCACCCAACGTCAACTATGGCTACACCTTC
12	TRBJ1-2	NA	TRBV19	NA	CASFRKLYGYTF	TGTGCCAGTTTTAGAAAACTCTATGGCTACACCTTC
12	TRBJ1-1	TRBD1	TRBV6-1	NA	CASLQGASEAFF	TGTGCCAGCCTCCAGGGGGCCTCTGAAGCTTTCTTT
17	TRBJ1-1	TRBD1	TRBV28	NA	CASSRGQGETMNTEAFF	TGTGCCAGCAGCCGAGGACAGGGGGAAACCATGAACACTGAAGCTTTCTTT
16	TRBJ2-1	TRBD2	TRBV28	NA	CASTIAGGPSYNEQFF	TGTGCCAGCACCATAGCGGGGGGGCCCTCTTACAATGAGCAGTTCTTC
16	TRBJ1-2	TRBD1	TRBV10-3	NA	CAIRIFRGQEGYGYTF	TGTGCCATCAGAATTTTCCGCGGACAGGAGGGCTATGGCTACACCTTC
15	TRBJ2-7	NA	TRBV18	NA	CASSPGGQRIYEQYF	TGTGCCAGCTCACCAGGAGGACAGCGTATCTACGAGCAGTACTTC
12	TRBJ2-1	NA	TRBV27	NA	CASSPLSDEQFF	TGTGCCAGCAGCCCACTATCCGATGAGCAGTTCTTC
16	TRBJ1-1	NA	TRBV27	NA	CASSPKPLRGFTEAFF	TGTGCCAGCAGCCCAAAACCCCTCCGGGGGTTCACTGAAGCTTTCTTT
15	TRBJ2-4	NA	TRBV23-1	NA	CASSQYGGGGNIQYF	TGCGCCAGCAGTCAATATGGGGGAGGGGGGAACATTCAGTACTTC
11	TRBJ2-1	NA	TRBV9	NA	CASSSTHEQFF	TGTGCCAGCAGCTCCACTCACGAGCAGTTCTTC
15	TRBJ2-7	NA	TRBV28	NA	CASSLSHGGSYEQYF	TGTGCCAGCAGTTTATCCCACGGGGGATCCTACGAGCAGTACTTC
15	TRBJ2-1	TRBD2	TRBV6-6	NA	CASRTTSGGNHEQFF	TGTGCCAGCAGGACTACTAGCGGGGGTAACCATGAGCAGTTCTTC
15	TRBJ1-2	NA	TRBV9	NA	CASSVGLQPATNYTF	TGTGCCAGCAGCGTAGGGCTTCAGCCAGCAACTAACTACACCTTC
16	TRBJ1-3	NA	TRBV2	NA	CANQKGLIGIGNTIYF	TGTGCCAACCAGAAGGGACTCATCGGGATCGGAAACACCATATATTTT